These T cell receptor beta chains were read from a single sample in a study of graft-versus-host responses after intestinal transplantation. Some clones are missing from TCRdb's copy, which holds only in-frame ones; the method was immunoSEQ multiplex PCR. This table has just under 65,000 clones, roughly 90% appearing once. Antigens of these TCRs are unknown. Source: unstimulated CD8+ T cells sorted from spleen or lymph node cells, taken before transplant. Receptor source: a human donor who was the organ donor for an intestinal transplant. Both conserved end residues are part of each CDR3. The D gene is left open where the match is weak. Clone size, where shown, is once, few, many, or a class for clones that have expanded.

d_call	clone_size	v_call	j_call	cdr3_nt	cdr3_aa
TRBD2	NA	TRBV7-9	TRBJ2-3	TGTGCCAGCAGCTTCTCCGAAGCGGGAGTAGATACGCAGTATTTT	CASSFSEAGVDTQYF
NA	once	TRBV28	TRBJ1-5	TGTGCCAGCAGGACAGAAGATCAGCCCCAGCATTTT	CASRTEDQPQHF
NA	NA	TRBV2	TRBJ1-4	TGTGCCAGCAGTGGCCGGGACACGGCTAATGAAAAACTGTTTTTT	CASSGRDTANEKLFF
NA	NA	TRBV1	TRBJ2-1	TGCACCAGCAGCCCGACTAGGGGCCACAATGAGCAGTTCTTC	CTSSPTRGHNEQFF
TRBD2	NA	TRBV7-9	TRBJ2-1	TGTGCCAGCAGCTTGATAGCGGGAGCTTACTACAATGAGCAGTTCTTC	CASSLIAGAYYNEQFF
NA	NA	TRBV2	TRBJ2-1	TGTGCCAGCAGTGATAGGGGTTTAGCGGCGGTGTTTTCGAATGAGCAGTTCTTC	CASSDRGLAAVFSNEQFF
NA	NA	TRBV2	TRBJ2-2	TGTGCCAGCAGTGAAACGTGGTCTACCCACACCGGGGAGCTGTTTTTT	CASSETWSTHTGELFF
TRBD1	once	TRBV9	TRBJ2-1	TGTGCCAGCAGCGTACAAGGACAGGAGAAGGATGAGCAGTTCTTC	CASSVQGQEKDEQFF
NA	NA	TRBV30	TRBJ1-2	TGTGCCTGGAGGCGGGATTATGGCTACACCTTC	CAWRRDYGYTF
TRBD2	NA	TRBV29-1	TRBJ2-5	TGCAGCGTTGAAGAGGAACTAGCGGGAGGACGAGAGACCCAGTACTTC	CSVEEELAGGRETQYF
TRBD2	NA	TRBV7-3	TRBJ2-6	TGTGCCAGCAGTAATATAGCGGGAGTAACTGGGGCCAACGTCCTGACTTTC	CASSNIAGVTGANVLTF
NA	NA	TRBV11-2	TRBJ2-3	TGTGCCAGCAGCTTAGATTCGTATCCAGGAGATACGCAGTATTTT	CASSLDSYPGDTQYF
TRBD2	NA	TRBV5-6	TRBJ2-7	TGTGCCAGCAGCTTGAAGCGGGAGAGGCACGAGCAGTACTTC	CASSLKRERHEQYF
NA	NA	TRBV5-6	TRBJ2-7	TGTGCCACCGGCGAGGGCCTCAATTCCTACGAGCAGTACTTC	CATGEGLNSYEQYF
TRBD1	NA	TRBV15	TRBJ1-5	TGTGCCACCAGCAGTAACAGGGGGCAGCCCCAGCATTTT	CATSSNRGQPQHF
NA	NA	TRBV18	TRBJ2-5	TGTGCCAGCTCACCGCAGTCAGGGGAAGAGACCCAGTACTTC	CASSPQSGEETQYF
TRBD2	NA	TRBV19	TRBJ2-1	TGTGCCAGTAGTATAGTCGGGAGGGGAAATGAGCAGTTCTTC	CASSIVGRGNEQFF
TRBD1	NA	TRBV28	TRBJ1-1	TGTGCCAGCAGTATGTACCAGGGGGGAGTTACTGAAGCTTTCTTT	CASSMYQGGVTEAFF
TRBD2	once	TRBV4-3	TRBJ2-1	TGCGCCAGCAGCCAAGGGGTAGCGGGAATCGGTGAGCAGTTCTTC	CASSQGVAGIGEQFF
NA	NA	TRBV18	TRBJ2-5	TGTGCCAGCTCACCCACTGATACAGAGACCCAGTACTTC	CASSPTDTETQYF
NA	NA	TRBV28	TRBJ1-1	TGTGCCAGCTCGCGGAGGAGGGCGGGAGATGAAGCTTTCTTT	CASSRRRAGDEAFF
NA	NA	TRBV5-5	TRBJ2-6	TGTGCCAGCAGCTTGGGGCAGACACCCAACGTCCTGACTTTC	CASSLGQTPNVLTF
NA	NA	TRBV25-1	TRBJ2-7	TGTGCCAGCAGTGAATTGGGGGCGGGAGTGGGAGTTTACGAGCAGTACTTC	CASSELGAGVGVYEQYF
TRBD1	NA	TRBV7-9	TRBJ2-5	TGTGCCAGCAGCCATCAGGACAGGGTGTATTGGGAGACCCAGTACTTC	CASSHQDRVYWETQYF
TRBD1	NA	TRBV10-1	TRBJ1-5	TGCGCCAGCCCAATCCGAGACAGGGATATTCATAGCAATCAGCCCCAGCATTTT	CASPIRDRDIHSNQPQHF
TRBD1	NA	TRBV27	TRBJ2-2	TGTGCCAGCAGTTTATCGATAATGACAGGGGCAATCGGGGAGCTGTTTTTT	CASSLSIMTGAIGELFF
TRBD1	once	TRBV28	TRBJ1-2	TGTGCCAGCAGCCAACGACTCGAACAGGGGGACTATGGCTACACCTTC	CASSQRLEQGDYGYTF
NA	NA	TRBV19	TRBJ2-4	TGTGCCAGTAGTATAGAACAGCCGCCAGCCAGAGCCAAAAACATTCAGTACTTC	CASSIEQPPARAKNIQYF
TRBD1	NA	TRBV19	TRBJ1-5	TGTGCCAGTAGTTGGTTGGGACAGGGCAATCAGCCCCAGCATTTT	CASSWLGQGNQPQHF
NA	NA	TRBV29-1	TRBJ2-7	TGCAGCGTTGAAGTCGACGCAGGGTTGGACTACGAGCAGTACTTC	CSVEVDAGLDYEQYF
NA	NA	TRBV5-5	TRBJ2-1	TGTGCCAGCAGCTTTAGCAATGAGCAGTTCTTC	CASSFSNEQFF
TRBD1	NA	TRBV10-1	TRBJ1-1	TGCGCCAGCAGCACAGGGGGGTCTGAAGCTTTCTTT	CASSTGGSEAFF
NA	once	TRBV7-9	TRBJ2-7	TGTGCCAGCAGCTCGACTAGTTATGGATCCTACGAGCAGTACTTC	CASSSTSYGSYEQYF
NA	once	TRBV2	TRBJ2-7	TGTGCCAGCAGTGACGGTTCTGCCTACGAGCAGTACTTC	CASSDGSAYEQYF
TRBD2	NA	TRBV5-6	TRBJ2-7	TGTGCCAGCAGCTTGGGCCAACTAGCGGGAAGCTCCTACGAGCAGTACTTC	CASSLGQLAGSSYEQYF
TRBD2	NA	TRBV4-2	TRBJ2-3	TGTGCCAGCAGCCAACCTAGCGGGAAAACAGATACGCAGTATTTT	CASSQPSGKTDTQYF
TRBD1	NA	TRBV12-5	TRBJ1-2	TGTGCTAGTGGTCCAGGGACAGGGCGCGGCTACACCTTC	CASGPGTGRGYTF
NA	NA	TRBV9	TRBJ2-3	TGTGCCAGCAGCGTAGAAGCGGTTAGCACAGATACGCAGTATTTT	CASSVEAVSTDTQYF
NA	NA	TRBV4-2	TRBJ2-1	TGTGCCAGCAGCCAAGGCCCCTTTCCTCGGAATGAGCAGTTCTTC	CASSQGPFPRNEQFF
TRBD2	NA	TRBV5-1	TRBJ2-1	TGCGCCAGCAGCTTGGAGGCTTATGAGGTACTAGCGGATGAGCAGTTCTTC	CASSLEAYEVLADEQFF
TRBD2	NA	TRBV19	TRBJ2-1	TGTGCCAGTAGTATACGTGAACAAGGCGGGAGCTCCTACAATGAGCAGTTCTTC	CASSIREQGGSSYNEQFF